This T cell receptor (beta chain) was sequenced in a study of brain T cells in children with intractable seizures. Repertoires were generated with immunoSEQ multiplex PCR, while TCRdb's copy carries only in-frame clones and drops some. The repertoire holds 88,000 or so clones, with under 95% as singletons. Germline V CDR1 and CDR2: SGDLS, YYNGEE. The V end lost 0 bases, the J end lost 5 bases, and 8 bases lay between the germline ends. This CDR3 spans 13 amino acids. The TCR was taken from a girl aged 2 to 10 with Rasmussen encephalitis and intractable seizures. V is TRBV9 and J is TRBJ2-5; D is unclear. Sequencing was performed on peripheral blood, taken at surgery. CDR3: CASSVAGMETQYF. The CDR3 DNA reads TGTGCCAGCAGCGTAGCTGGGATGGAGACCCAGTACTTC.